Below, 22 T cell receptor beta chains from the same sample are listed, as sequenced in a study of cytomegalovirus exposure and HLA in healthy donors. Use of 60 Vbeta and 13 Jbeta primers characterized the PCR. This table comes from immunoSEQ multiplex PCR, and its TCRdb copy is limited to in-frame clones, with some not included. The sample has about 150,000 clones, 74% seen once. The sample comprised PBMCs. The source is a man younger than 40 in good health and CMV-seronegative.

CDR3 residues: CASSSGSEQYF. The CDR3 DNA reads TGTGCCAGCAGTTCCGGTTCCGAGCAGTACTTC. The V and J genes are TRBV6-6 and TRBJ2-7; no clear D gene. V lost 4 bases to trimming and J lost 6 bases, with 7 bases between them. The CDR3 runs to 11 residues. The V gene's germline CDR1 is MNHNY and CDR2 SVGAGI (reference sequence).

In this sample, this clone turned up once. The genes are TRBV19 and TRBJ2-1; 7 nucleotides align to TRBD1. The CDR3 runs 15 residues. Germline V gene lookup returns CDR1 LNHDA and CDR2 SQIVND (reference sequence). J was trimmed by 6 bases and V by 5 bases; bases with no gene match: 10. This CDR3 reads CASSSPGDSRNEQFF. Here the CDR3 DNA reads TGTGCCAGTAGTTCCCCCGGGGACAGCCGCAATGAGCAGTTCTTC.

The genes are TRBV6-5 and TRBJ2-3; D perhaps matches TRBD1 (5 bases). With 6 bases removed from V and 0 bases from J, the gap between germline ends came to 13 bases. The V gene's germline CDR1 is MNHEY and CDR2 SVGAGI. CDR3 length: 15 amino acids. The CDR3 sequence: CASSSWQGSTDTQYF. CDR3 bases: TGTGCCAGCAGCTCTTGGCAGGGAAGCACAGATACGCAGTATTTT.

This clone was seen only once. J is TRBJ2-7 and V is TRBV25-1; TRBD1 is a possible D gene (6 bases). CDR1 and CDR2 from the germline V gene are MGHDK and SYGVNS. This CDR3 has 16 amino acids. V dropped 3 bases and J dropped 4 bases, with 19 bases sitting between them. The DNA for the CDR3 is TGTGCCAGCAGTGACGTGGGGGCCATTAGTATTTACGAGCAGTACTTC. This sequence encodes CASSDVGAISIYEQYF.

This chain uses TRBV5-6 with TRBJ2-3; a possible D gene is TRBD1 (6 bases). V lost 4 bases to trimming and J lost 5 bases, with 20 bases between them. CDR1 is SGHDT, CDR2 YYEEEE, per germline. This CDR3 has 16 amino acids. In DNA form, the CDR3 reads TGTGCCAGCAGCCTAGACGGGGCAGGGGCGGTAGATACGCAGTATTTT. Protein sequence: CASSLDGAGAVDTQYF. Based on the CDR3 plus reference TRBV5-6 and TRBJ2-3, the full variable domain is DAGVTQSPTHLIKTRGQQVTLRCSPKSGHDTVSWYQQALGQGPQFIFQYYEEEERQRGNFPDRFSGHQFPNYSSELNVNALLLGDSALYLCASSLDGAGAVDTQYFGPGTRLTVL.

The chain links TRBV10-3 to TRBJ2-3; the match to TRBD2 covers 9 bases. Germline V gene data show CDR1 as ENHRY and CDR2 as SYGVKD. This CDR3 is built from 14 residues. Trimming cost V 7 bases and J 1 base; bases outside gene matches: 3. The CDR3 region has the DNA TGTGCCATCAAAAGGACTAGCGGCACAGATACGCAGTATTTT. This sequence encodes CAIKRTSGTDTQYF.

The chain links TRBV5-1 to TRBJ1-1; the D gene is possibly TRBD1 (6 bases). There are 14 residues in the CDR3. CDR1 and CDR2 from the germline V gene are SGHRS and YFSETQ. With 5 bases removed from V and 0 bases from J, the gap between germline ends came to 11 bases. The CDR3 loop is CASREGGVNTEAFF. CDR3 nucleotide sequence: TGCGCCAGCAGGGAGGGGGGGGTGAACACTGAAGCTTTCTTT.

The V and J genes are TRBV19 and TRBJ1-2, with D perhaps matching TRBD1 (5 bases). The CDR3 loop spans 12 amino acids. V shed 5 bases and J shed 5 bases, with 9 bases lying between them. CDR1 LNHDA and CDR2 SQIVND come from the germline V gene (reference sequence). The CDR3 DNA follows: TGTGCCAGTAGTTCCGACAGATATGGCTACACCTTC. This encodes CASSSDRYGYTF.

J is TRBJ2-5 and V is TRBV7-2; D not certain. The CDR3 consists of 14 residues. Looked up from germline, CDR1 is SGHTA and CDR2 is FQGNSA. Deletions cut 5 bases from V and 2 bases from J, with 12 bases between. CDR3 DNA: TGTGCCAGCAGCGACCCGACACCTCAAGAGACCCAGTACTTC. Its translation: CASSDPTPQETQYF.

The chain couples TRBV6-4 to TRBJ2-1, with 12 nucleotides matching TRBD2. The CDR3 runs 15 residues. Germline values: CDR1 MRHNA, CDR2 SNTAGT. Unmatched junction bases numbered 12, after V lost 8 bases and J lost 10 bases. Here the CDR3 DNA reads TGTGCCAGCTCGACTAGCGGGGGCGCTGGCGGGGAGCAGTTCTTC. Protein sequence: CASSTSGGAGGEQFF.

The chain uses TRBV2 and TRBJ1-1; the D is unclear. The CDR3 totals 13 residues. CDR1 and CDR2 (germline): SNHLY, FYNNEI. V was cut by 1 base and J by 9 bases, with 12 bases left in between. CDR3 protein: CASSEVTPKKAFF. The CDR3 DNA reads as TGTGCCAGCAGTGAAGTCACACCAAAGAAAGCTTTCTTT.

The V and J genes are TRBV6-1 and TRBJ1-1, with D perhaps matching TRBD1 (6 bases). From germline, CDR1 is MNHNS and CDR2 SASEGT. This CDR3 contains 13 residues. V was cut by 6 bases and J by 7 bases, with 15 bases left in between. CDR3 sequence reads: CASRGGGWGEAFF. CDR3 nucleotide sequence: TGTGCCAGCAGAGGGGGGGGCTGGGGTGAAGCTTTCTTT.

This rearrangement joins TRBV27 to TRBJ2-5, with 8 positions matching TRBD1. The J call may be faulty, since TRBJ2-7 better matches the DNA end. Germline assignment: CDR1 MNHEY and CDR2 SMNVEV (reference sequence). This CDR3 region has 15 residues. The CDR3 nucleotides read TGTGCCAGCAGTCTAGGACAGGGAGGATTGAACGAGCAGTACTTC. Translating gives CASSLGQGGLNEQYF.

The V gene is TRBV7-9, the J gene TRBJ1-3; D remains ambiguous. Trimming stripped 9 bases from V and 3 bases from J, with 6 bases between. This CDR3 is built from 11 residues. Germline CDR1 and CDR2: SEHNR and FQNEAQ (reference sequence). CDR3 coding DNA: TGTGCCAGTAGTAATGGAAACACCATATATTTT. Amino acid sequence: CASSNGNTIYF.

Here the CDR3 reads CAWSVNQGNYEQYF. In DNA, the CDR3 is TGTGCCTGGAGTGTTAATCAGGGGAACTACGAGCAGTACTTC. The chain links TRBV30 to TRBJ2-7; weak D call: TRBD1 (6 bases). CDR3 size: 14 residues. V was cut by 0 bases and J by 3 bases, with 12 bases left in between. Germline lookup yields CDR1 GTSNPN and CDR2 SVGIG (reference sequence).

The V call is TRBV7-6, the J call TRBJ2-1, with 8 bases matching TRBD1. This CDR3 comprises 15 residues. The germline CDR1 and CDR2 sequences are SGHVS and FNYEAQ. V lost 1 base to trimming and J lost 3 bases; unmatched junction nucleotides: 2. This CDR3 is CASSLEQGVYNEQFF. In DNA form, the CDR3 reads TGTGCCAGCAGCTTAGAACAGGGGGTCTACAATGAGCAGTTCTTC.

CDR3 region: CASVFDRGAYEQYF. In nucleotides, the CDR3 is TGTGCCAGCGTTTTTGACAGGGGCGCCTACGAGCAGTACTTC. The chain links TRBV6-1 to TRBJ2-7, with 8 bases aligning to TRBD1. From germline, CDR1 is MNHNS and CDR2 SASEGT. This CDR3 comprises 14 residues. With V trimmed by 8 bases and J by 2 bases, 8 bases remained unmatched.

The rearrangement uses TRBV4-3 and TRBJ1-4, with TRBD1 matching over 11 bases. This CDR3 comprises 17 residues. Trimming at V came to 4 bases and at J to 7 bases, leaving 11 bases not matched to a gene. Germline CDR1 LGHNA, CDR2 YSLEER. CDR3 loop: CASSPGTGGMIGEKLFF. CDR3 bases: TGCGCCAGCAGCCCCGGGACAGGGGGTATGATCGGTGAAAAACTGTTTTTT.

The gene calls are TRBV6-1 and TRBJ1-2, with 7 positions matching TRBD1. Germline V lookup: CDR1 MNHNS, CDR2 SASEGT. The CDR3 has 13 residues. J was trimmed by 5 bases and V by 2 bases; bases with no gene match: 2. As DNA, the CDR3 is TGTGCCAGCAGTGAAAACAGGGGATATGGCTACACCTTC. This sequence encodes CASSENRGYGYTF.

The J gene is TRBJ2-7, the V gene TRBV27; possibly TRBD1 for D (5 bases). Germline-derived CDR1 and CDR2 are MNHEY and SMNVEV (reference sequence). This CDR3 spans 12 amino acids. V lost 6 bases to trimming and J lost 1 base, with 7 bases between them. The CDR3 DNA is TGTGCCAGCAGAGACAGTTCCTACGAGCAGTACTTC. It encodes CASRDSSYEQYF.

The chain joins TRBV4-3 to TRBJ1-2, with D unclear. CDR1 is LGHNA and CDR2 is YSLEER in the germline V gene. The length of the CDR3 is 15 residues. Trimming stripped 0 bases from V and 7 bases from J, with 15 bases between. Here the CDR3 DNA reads TGCGCCAGCAGCCAAGATCTTACAGCCGGTCGTGGCTACACCTTC. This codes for CASSQDLTAGRGYTF.

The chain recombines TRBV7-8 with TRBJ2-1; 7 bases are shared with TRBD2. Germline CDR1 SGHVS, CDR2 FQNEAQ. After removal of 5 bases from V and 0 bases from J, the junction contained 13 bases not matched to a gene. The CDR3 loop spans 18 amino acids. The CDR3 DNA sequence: TGTGCCAGCAGCATAGGATACGCTAGCGGCAGCTCCTACAATGAGCAGTTCTTC. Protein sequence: CASSIGYASGSSYNEQFF.